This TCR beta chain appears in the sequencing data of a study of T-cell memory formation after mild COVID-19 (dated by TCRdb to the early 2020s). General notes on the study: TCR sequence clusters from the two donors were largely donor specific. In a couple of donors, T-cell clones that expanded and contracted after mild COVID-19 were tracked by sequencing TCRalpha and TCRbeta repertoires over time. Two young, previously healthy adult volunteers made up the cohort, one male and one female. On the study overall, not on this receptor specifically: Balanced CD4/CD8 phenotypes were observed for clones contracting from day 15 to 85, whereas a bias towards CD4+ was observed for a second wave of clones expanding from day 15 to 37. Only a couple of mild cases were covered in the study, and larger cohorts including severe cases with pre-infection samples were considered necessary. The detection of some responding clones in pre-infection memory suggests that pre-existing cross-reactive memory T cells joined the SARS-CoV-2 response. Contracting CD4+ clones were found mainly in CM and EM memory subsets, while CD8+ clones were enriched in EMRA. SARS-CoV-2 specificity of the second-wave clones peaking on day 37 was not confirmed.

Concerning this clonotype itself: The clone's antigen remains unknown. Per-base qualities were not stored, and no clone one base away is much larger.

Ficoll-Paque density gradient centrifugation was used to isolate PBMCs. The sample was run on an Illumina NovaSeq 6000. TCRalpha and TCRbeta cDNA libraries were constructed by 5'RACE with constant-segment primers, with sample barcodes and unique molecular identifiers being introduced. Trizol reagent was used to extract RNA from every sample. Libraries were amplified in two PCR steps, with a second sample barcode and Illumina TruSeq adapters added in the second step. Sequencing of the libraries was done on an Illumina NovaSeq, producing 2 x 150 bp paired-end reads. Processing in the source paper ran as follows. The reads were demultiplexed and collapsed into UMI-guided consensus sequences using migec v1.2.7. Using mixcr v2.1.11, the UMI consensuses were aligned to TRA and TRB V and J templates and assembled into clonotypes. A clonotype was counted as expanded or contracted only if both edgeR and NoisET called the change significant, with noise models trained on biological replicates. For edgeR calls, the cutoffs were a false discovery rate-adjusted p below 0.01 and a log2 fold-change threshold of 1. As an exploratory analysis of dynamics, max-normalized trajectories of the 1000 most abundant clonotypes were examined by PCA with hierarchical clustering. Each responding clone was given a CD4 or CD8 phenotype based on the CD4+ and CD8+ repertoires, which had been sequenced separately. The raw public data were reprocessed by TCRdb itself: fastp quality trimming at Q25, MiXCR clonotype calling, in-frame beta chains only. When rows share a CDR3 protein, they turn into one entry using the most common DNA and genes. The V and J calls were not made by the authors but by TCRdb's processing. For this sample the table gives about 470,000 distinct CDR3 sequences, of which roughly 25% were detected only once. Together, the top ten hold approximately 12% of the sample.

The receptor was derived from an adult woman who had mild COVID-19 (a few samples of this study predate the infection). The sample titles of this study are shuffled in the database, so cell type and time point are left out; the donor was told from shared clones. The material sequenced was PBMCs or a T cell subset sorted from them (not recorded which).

This receptor has the CDR3 CASSYGLTGQETQYF. The DNA sequence follows: TGTGCCAGCAGTTACGGGTTGACAGGGCAAGAGACCCAGTACTTC. Here the chain combines TRBV6-2 or TRBV6-3 and TRBJ2-5, with 7 junctional bases fitting TRBD1. The CDR3 sequence holds 15 residues, the cysteine and phenylalanine included. Only the CDR3 region is kept as DNA, spanning 45 bases read in frame from base 1. The germline V gene encodes CDR1 MNHEY and CDR2 SVGEGT. Trimming accounts for 2 bases at V and 2 bases at J, while the number of junction bases matched to no gene is 5.